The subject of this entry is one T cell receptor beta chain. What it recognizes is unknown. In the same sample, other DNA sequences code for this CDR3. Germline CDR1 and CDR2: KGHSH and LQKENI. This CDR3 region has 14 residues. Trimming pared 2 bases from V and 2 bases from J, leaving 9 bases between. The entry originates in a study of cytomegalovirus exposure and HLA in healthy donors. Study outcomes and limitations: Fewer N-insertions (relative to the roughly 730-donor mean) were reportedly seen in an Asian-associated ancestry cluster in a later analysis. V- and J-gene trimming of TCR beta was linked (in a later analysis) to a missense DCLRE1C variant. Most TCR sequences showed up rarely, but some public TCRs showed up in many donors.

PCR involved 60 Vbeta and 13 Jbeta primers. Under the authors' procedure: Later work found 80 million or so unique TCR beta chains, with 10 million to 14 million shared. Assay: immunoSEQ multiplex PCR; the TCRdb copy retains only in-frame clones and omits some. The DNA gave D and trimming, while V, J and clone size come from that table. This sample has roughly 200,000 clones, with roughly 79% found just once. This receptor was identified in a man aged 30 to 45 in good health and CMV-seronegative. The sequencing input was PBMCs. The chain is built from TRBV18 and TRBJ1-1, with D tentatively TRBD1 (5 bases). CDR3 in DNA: TGTGCCAGCTCACCAAGGCAGGGTAACACTGAAGCTTTCTTT. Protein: CASSPRQGNTEAFF.